The present TCR beta chain was sequenced within a study of identical twins. Trimming pared 3 bases from V and 1 base from J, leaving 15 bases between. This CDR3 region has 15 residues. Germline V gives CDR1 DFQATT, CDR2 SNEGSKA (reference sequence). This clonotype has a handful of counts. Its antigen remains unknown. General study points: The more abundant beta clonotypes in cord blood had fewer insertions, and memory repertoires did not show this. Recombination models fit unrelated individuals' TCR alpha sharing but underestimated twins'.

TCRdb independently ran MiXCR on the 5' RACE reads; one entry per CDR3 protein. Of approximately 700,000 distinct CDR3 sequences listed, 18% are singletons. The same specimen was also included in a second study, on T cells expressing NK-cell markers. In that study: The leading position in the CD3+CD56-NKG2C+ fraction of several donors also went to these clonotypes.

This sequence originates from a woman younger than 30 in good health. What was sequenced was PBMCs. V and J are TRBV20-1 and TRBJ2-5, with D perhaps being TRBD1 or TRBD2 (5 bases each). The DNA for the CDR3 is TGCAGTGCTAGTCCCACTCAGGGACCCCAAGAGACCCAGTACTTC. Its translation: CSASPTQGPQETQYF.